Following are 30 T cell receptor beta chains from one sample sequenced in a study of blood T cell repertoires in COVID-19. The method was immunoSEQ multiplex PCR; TCRdb's version includes in-frame clones alone and lacks a portion of them. The sample lists about 180,000 clones; about 75% were seen once. Sequencing was done on a sample of peripheral blood. Every receptor here comes from a woman aged 70-85 years with acute or convalescent COVID-19.

The rearrangement links TRBV7-9 to TRBJ1-3; D is uncertain. Between the trimmed V and J ends, which lost 5 bases and 1 base, there was a span of 18 bases. The CDR3 loop spans 17 amino acids. In germline, CDR1 is SEHNR, CDR2 FQNEAQ (reference sequence). The CDR3 DNA reads as TGTGCCAGCAGCCCCCGGGAGGATGAAGGATCTGGAAACACCATATATTTT. Translation: CASSPREDEGSGNTIYF.

In DNA, the CDR3 is TGTGCCAGTAGTGCAAACAGGGCTGGATCACCCCTCCACTTT. As protein: CASSANRAGSPLHF. The chain joins TRBV19 to TRBJ1-6; TRBD1 is a possible D gene (6 bases). V lost 5 bases and J 10 bases, leaving 15 bases between the germline ends. Germline lookup yields CDR1 LNHDA and CDR2 SQIVND (reference sequence). The CDR3 has 14 residues.

The CDR3: CASSQGSGRLYEQYF. CDR3 DNA: TGTGCCAGCAGCCAAGGTAGCGGGAGGCTCTACGAGCAGTACTTC. V usage is TRBV3-1 (or the pseudogene TRBV3-2) and J usage is TRBJ2-7; 10 positions agree with TRBD2. The junction had 3 bases not matched to a gene; V was cut back by 1 base and J by 3 bases. The germline V gene encodes CDR1 LGHDT and CDR2 YNNKEL (reference sequence). The CDR3 is 15 residues long.

Note on this clone: The sample carries other DNA sequences with the same CDR3. The gene calls are TRBV5-1 and TRBJ1-1; tentatively, D is TRBD1 (6 bases). V lost 4 bases and J lost 1, with 8 bases in between. From germline, CDR1 is SGHRS and CDR2 YFSETQ. This CDR3 has 13 residues. The CDR3 region is CASSLQGNTEAFF. The CDR3 DNA reads as TGCGCCAGCAGCCTACAGGGGAACACTGAAGCTTTCTTT.

The genes are TRBV21-1 and TRBJ2-6; the table gives TRBD1 as D, unverified against the DNA. TRBV21-1 is classified as a pseudogene. This CDR3 is built from 17 residues. The CDR3 loop reads CASSTLNRGPGANVLTF. CDR3 in DNA: TGTGCCAGCAGCACCCTAAACAGGGGGCCGGGGGCCAACGTCCTGACTTTC.

The rearrangement links TRBV11-3 to TRBJ2-1; D possibly corresponds to TRBD1 (6 bases). This CDR3 is 15 amino acids long. Germline lookup yields CDR1 SGHNT and CDR2 YENEEA. Trimming shortened V by 5 bases and J by 5 bases, and 16 bases separated the two germline ends. CDR3 protein: CASSQMGAGDNEQFF. CDR3 sequence (DNA): TGTGCCAGCAGCCAGATGGGGGCCGGAGACAATGAGCAGTTCTTC.

The chain has TRBV7-8 and TRBJ1-1, with TRBD1 matching over 9 bases. J was trimmed by 5 bases and V by 3 bases; bases with no gene match: 13. The CDR3 runs 17 residues. Germline V CDR1 and CDR2: SGHVS, FQNEAQ. CDR3 nucleotide sequence: TGTGCCAGCAGCTTGCGGCCTAATGGACAGGGGCGGACTGAAGCTTTCTTT. This sequence encodes CASSLRPNGQGRTEAFF.

The chain recombines TRBV5-8 with TRBJ1-5; D uncertain. This CDR3 is 15 amino acids long. From germline, CDR1 is SGHTS and CDR2 YDEGEE. V lost 4 bases and J 2 bases, leaving 13 bases between the germline ends. As DNA, the CDR3 is TGTGCCAGCAGCGAGGGATTTAAGGGCAATCAGCCCCAGCATTTT. This codes for CASSEGFKGNQPQHF.

The chain recombines TRBV19 with TRBJ2-1, with TRBD2 identical over 14 bases. Per the germline V gene, CDR1 is LNHDA and CDR2 is SQIVND (reference sequence). V trimming: 11 bases; J trimming: 7 bases; junction bases outside the gene matches: 10. The CDR3 is 15 amino acids. As DNA, the CDR3 is TGTGCCGCGGGACTAGCGGGAGACCCCGGGAATGAGCAGTTCTTC. It is translated as CAAGLAGDPGNEQFF.

The rearrangement joins TRBV7-6 to TRBJ2-7; 11 nucleotides match TRBD2. The CDR3 contains 16 residues. Germline V lookup: CDR1 SGHVS, CDR2 FNYEAQ. The ends lost 1 base at V and 6 bases at J; junction bases unmatched: 8. The CDR3 region is CASSLGATSGSSEQYF. The CDR3 DNA is TGTGCCAGCAGCTTAGGTGCCACTAGCGGGAGCTCCGAGCAGTACTTC.

The V and J genes are TRBV2 and TRBJ2-3, with 15 bases lining up with TRBD2. The ends lost 1 base at V and 0 bases at J; junction bases unmatched: 2. CDR3 length: 18 residues. The V gene's germline CDR1 is SNHLY and CDR2 FYNNEI. CDR3 DNA: TGTGCCAGCAGTGAAGGGACTAGCGGGAGGGGTAGCACAGATACGCAGTATTTT. It encodes CASSEGTSGRGSTDTQYF.

This sequence joins TRBV18 and TRBJ2-1, with a possible D match to TRBD2 (6 bases). This CDR3 contains 14 residues. Trimming left V 3 bases short and J 2 bases short, with 8 bases between. Germline V gene sequence: CDR1 KGHSH, CDR2 LQKENI. The CDR3 coding sequence is TGTGCCAGCTCACCTTCGGGAGCCTACAATGAGCAGTTCTTC. Translating it yields CASSPSGAYNEQFF.

This chain links TRBV24-1 with TRBJ1-2; 9 bases fit TRBD1. V lost 4 bases to trimming and J lost 8 bases; unmatched junction nucleotides: 4. Germline values: CDR1 KGHDR, CDR2 SFDVKD. This CDR3 comprises 13 residues. CDR3 bases: TGTGCCACCAGTGACTACAGGGGGCTGGGCTACACCTTC. It translates to CATSDYRGLGYTF.

This rearrangement joins TRBV5-1 to TRBJ2-1, with 9 bases fitting TRBD1. With V trimmed by 4 bases and J by 4 bases, 9 bases remained unmatched. The germline gives CDR1 SGHRS, CDR2 YFSETQ. The CDR3 spans 16 residues. CDR3 loop: CASSSLGTGRYNEQFF. The CDR3 region has the DNA TGCGCCAGCAGCAGCCTCGGGACAGGGAGATACAATGAGCAGTTCTTC.

This clone showed up just once. V and J are TRBV29-1 and TRBJ1-1, with TRBD1 identical over 8 bases. CDR1 is SQVTM and CDR2 is ANQGSEA in the germline V gene. Germline trimming cut 7 bases from V and 1 base from J; bases unmatched to any gene: 5. This CDR3 contains 13 residues. The CDR3: CSETTGENTEAFF. The CDR3 DNA sequence: TGCAGCGAGACGACAGGGGAGAACACTGAAGCTTTCTTT.

The V call is TRBV3-1 (or the pseudogene TRBV3-2), the J call TRBJ2-3; tentatively, D is TRBD2 (6 bases). The V end was cut by 4 bases, the J end by 5 bases, with 13 bases between. The CDR3 is 14 amino acids. Germline V gives CDR1 LGHDT, CDR2 YNNKEL (reference sequence). The CDR3 here is CASSLRTGGDTQYF. The CDR3 nucleotides are TGTGCCAGCAGCCTGCGGACCGGGGGAGATACGCAGTATTTT.

The V gene is TRBV6-4, the J gene TRBJ2-3, with TRBD2 as a possible D gene (6 bases). Germline V gene sequence: CDR1 MRHNA, CDR2 SNTAGT. CDR3 length: 15 residues. Trimming shortened V by 3 bases and J by 0 bases, and 10 bases separated the two germline ends. The CDR3 sequence is CASSDSGASTDTQYF. The CDR3 nucleotides are TGTGCCAGCAGTGATAGCGGAGCTAGCACAGATACGCAGTATTTT.

The gene calls are TRBV12-5 and TRBJ1-2, with 7 bases that match TRBD1. This CDR3 has 14 residues. With V trimmed by 6 bases and J by 5 bases, 9 bases remained unmatched. Looked up from germline, CDR1 is LGHNT and CDR2 is FRNRAP. The CDR3 bases are TGTGCTAGTGGCTTAACCACAGGGGTATATGGCTACACCTTC. Amino acid sequence: CASGLTTGVYGYTF.

The rearrangement links TRBV6-5 to TRBJ1-2; D ambiguous. From germline, CDR1 is MNHEY and CDR2 SVGAGI. Trimming cost V 7 bases and J 7 bases, with 13 bases left between them. The CDR3 spans 12 residues. The CDR3 loop is CASKAGYGGYTF. The CDR3 nucleotides read TGTGCCAGCAAAGCGGGTTACGGTGGCTACACCTTC.

The rearrangement links TRBV5-1 to TRBJ2-1; a weak D match, TRBD1 (5 bases). The CDR3 loop spans 15 amino acids. CDR1 is SGHRS and CDR2 is YFSETQ in the germline V gene. Trimming removed 3 bases at V and 4 bases at J, with 14 bases between. The CDR3 DNA sequence: TGCGCCAGCAGCTCTGGACGCCAGGGTTACAATGAGCAGTTCTTC. It encodes CASSSGRQGYNEQFF.

V is TRBV15 and J is TRBJ1-2; D call uncertain. Germline lookup yields CDR1 LNHNV and CDR2 YYDKDF (reference sequence). The CDR3 is made up of 15 amino acids. Trimming removed 5 bases from V and 1 base from J, with 14 bases in between. The DNA for the CDR3 is TGTGCCACCAGCTTACGCCGGGAGCGTAACTATGGCTACACCTTC. The encoded protein is CATSLRRERNYGYTF.

This rearrangement joins TRBV6-5 to TRBJ2-7; 7 bases match TRBD2. The CDR3 is 14 amino acids. Germline CDR1 reads MNHEY; CDR2 reads SVGAGI. V lost 10 bases, J lost 6 bases, and 15 bases stayed unmatched. CDR3: CATQIYGRNVEQYF. CDR3 DNA: TGTGCCACCCAGATATACGGGAGGAACGTCGAGCAGTACTTC.

The chain joins TRBV28 to TRBJ2-7, with 10 bases fitting TRBD2. Germline CDR1 and CDR2: MDHEN and SYDVKM. The ends lost 9 bases at V and 3 bases at J; junction bases unmatched: 8. This CDR3 has 14 residues. The DNA for the CDR3 is TGTGCCAGTAGGGCTAGCGGGAGTATCTACGAGCAGTACTTC. It encodes CASRASGSIYEQYF.

The gene calls are TRBV5-1 and TRBJ1-1, with D tentatively TRBD1 (5 bases). The germline CDR1 and CDR2 sequences are SGHRS and YFSETQ. The CDR3 consists of 15 residues. V lost 0 bases to trimming and J lost 3 bases, with 12 bases between them. The CDR3 DNA reads as TGCGCCAGCAGCTTGGCCGGGGGTGGTGACACTGAAGCTTTCTTT. Its protein is CASSLAGGGDTEAFF. The complete variable domain, with remaining parts taken from reference TRBV5-1 and TRBJ1-1, reads KAGVTQTPRYLIKTRGQQVTLSCSPISGHRSVSWYQQTPGQGLQFLFEYFSETQRNKGNFPGRFSGRQFSNSRSEMNVSTLELGDSALYLCASSLAGGGDTEAFFGQGTRLTVV.

This rearrangement joins TRBV6-2 or TRBV6-3 to TRBJ1-5, with TRBD1 matching over 11 bases. Trimming took 5 bases from V and 3 from J; bases not matched to a gene: 3. This CDR3 is 15 amino acids long. Germline assignment: CDR1 MNHEY and CDR2 SVGEGT. CDR3 in DNA: TGTGCCAGCAGTGAGGACAGGGGGCCCAATCAGCCCCAGCATTTT. The encoded protein is CASSEDRGPNQPQHF.

This clone was observed a handful of times. This chain connects TRBV5-8 to TRBJ2-7; TRBD2 matches 7 bases. The CDR3 is 18 amino acids. Trimming removed 4 bases from V and 1 base from J; junction bases left unmatched: 17. Germline loops: CDR1 SGHTS, CDR2 YDEGEE. CDR3 protein: CASSLTLASGIRSYEQYF. Written as DNA, the CDR3 is TGTGCCAGCAGCCTGACTTTAGCTAGCGGAATAAGGTCCTACGAGCAGTACTTC.

V and J are TRBV24-1 and TRBJ2-5, with TRBD2 matching 7 bases. With 4 bases clipped from V and 5 bases from J, the junction kept 12 bases outside the gene matches. Germline-derived CDR1 and CDR2 are KGHDR and SFDVKD. The CDR3 length is 16 residues. CDR3 in amino acids: CATSEGTWSGAETQYF. The DNA of the CDR3 is TGTGCCACCAGTGAGGGAACATGGAGCGGGGCCGAGACCCAGTACTTC.

The chain employs TRBV29-1 and TRBJ2-5, with TRBD1 as a possible D gene (6 bases). The V gene's germline CDR1 is SQVTM and CDR2 ANQGSEA. The V end was cut by 7 bases, the J end by 2 bases, with 17 bases between. This CDR3 has 14 amino acids. The CDR3 spells CSGAPGARQETQYF. Here the CDR3 DNA reads TGCAGCGGCGCCCCAGGGGCCCGTCAAGAGACCCAGTACTTC.

CDR3: CASSFRRQNTIYF. The CDR3 DNA reads as TGTGCCAGCAGTTTCCGCCGACAGAACACCATATATTTT. The rearrangement joins TRBV27 to TRBJ1-3; D possibly corresponds to TRBD1 (5 bases). The V and J ends lost 3 bases and 7 bases respectively, with 10 bases between them. Germline CDR1 and CDR2: MNHEY and SMNVEV (reference sequence). The CDR3 runs to 13 residues.

This clone was seen just once. V and J are TRBV5-1 and TRBJ2-2; 8 positions agree with TRBD1. This CDR3 spans 16 amino acids. Trimming cost V 0 bases and J 5 bases; bases outside gene matches: 6. Germline CDR1 reads SGHRS; CDR2 reads YFSETQ. The CDR3 bases are TGCGCCAGCAGCTTGGCAGGGGGCGGAAAAACCGGGGAGCTGTTTTTT. It yields the protein CASSLAGGGKTGELFF.